These 30 T cell receptor beta chains originate from one sample sequenced in a study of CD8 T cells in ankylosing spondylitis (TCRdb year 2017). Libraries were prepared through 5' RACE. The sequencer listed for this sample is Illumina HiSeq 2500. Using fastp at Q25 and MiXCR, TCRdb reprocessed the public reads and kept productive beta chains. Every entry covers one CDR3 protein and lists the most common genes and DNA from its rows. A total of about 160,000 distinct CDR3 sequences appear in this sample, 15% to 20% of them only once. Together, the top ten hold roughly 7.7% of the sample. What was sequenced was blood, either unsorted or a sorted T cell fraction (not recorded which). These receptors were collected from a male donor with ankylosing spondylitis or in good health (not recorded which).

This clonotype appeared many times. This chain joins TRBV12-3 or TRBV12-4 and TRBJ2-1, with 15 positions matching TRBD2. The CDR3 covers 17 residues. V trimming: 5 bases; J trimming: 8 bases; junction bases outside the gene matches: 10. DNA for the CDR3: TGTGCCAGCAGTGTCGGACTAGCGGGAGGGCGAATGGATGAGCAGTTCTTC. It encodes CASSVGLAGGRMDEQFF.

The table lists this clonotype with a few counts. The chain has TRBV9 and TRBJ2-7; possibly TRBD1 for D (6 bases). Between the trimmed V and J ends, which lost 4 bases and 2 bases, there was a span of 13 bases. Germline V gene data show CDR1 as SGDLS and CDR2 as YYNGEE. The CDR3 length is 14 residues. The CDR3 region is CASSSRTVPYEQYF. CDR3 in DNA: TGTGCCAGCAGCTCCCGGACAGTCCCCTACGAGCAGTACTTC.

The CDR3 reads CASSVGASGSYEQFF. The CDR3 DNA sequence: TGCGCCAGTTCTGTGGGGGCTAGCGGGAGCTATGAGCAGTTCTTC. The genes are TRBV5-1 and TRBJ2-1; 10 positions match TRBD2. V shed 8 bases and J 8 bases; nucleotides not matched to a gene: 13. CDR1 is SGHRS, CDR2 YFSETQ, per germline. CDR3 length: 15 residues. The variable domain in full, with the rest retrieved from reference TRBV5-1 and TRBJ2-1, is KAGVTQTPRYLIKTRGQQVTLSCSPISGHRSVSWYQQTPGQGLQFLFEYFSETQRNKGNFPGRFSGRQFSNSRSEMNVSTLELGDSALYLCASSVGASGSYEQFFGPGTRLTVL.

V and J are TRBV28 and TRBJ1-5; a weak D match, TRBD1 (6 bases). The CDR3 is 16 residues long. Looked up from germline, CDR1 is MDHEN and CDR2 is SYDVKM. Between the trimmed V and J ends, which lost 6 bases and 7 bases, there was a span of 22 bases. CDR3 residues: CASSPMRRQVWQPQHF. CDR3 DNA sequence: TGTGCCAGCAGCCCTATGCGAAGACAGGTTTGGCAGCCCCAGCATTTT.

This clonotype was seen only a few times. The chain carries TRBV28 and TRBJ1-5; 7 nucleotides match TRBD1. The ends lost 1 base at V and 3 bases at J; junction bases unmatched: 6. CDR3 length: 16 amino acids. CDR1 and CDR2 (germline): MDHEN, SYDVKM. Here the CDR3 reads CASSLSQGVFNQPQHF. DNA of the CDR3: TGTGCCAGCAGTTTATCCCAGGGGGTCTTCAATCAGCCCCAGCATTTT.

This chain links TRBV12-3 or TRBV12-4 with TRBJ2-5; D is tentatively TRBD1 or TRBD2 (5 bases each). The CDR3 extends over 14 amino acids. The V gene lost 7 bases and the J gene lost 4 bases, with 16 bases spanning the gap. The CDR3 reads CASTPNGAPETQYF. For the CDR3, the DNA is TGTGCCAGCACCCCGAACGGGGCCCCAGAGACCCAGTACTTC.

This clonotype was detected a few times. CDR3 region: CSVEAGGRARNEQFF. In nucleotides, the CDR3 is TGCAGCGTTGAAGCAGGCGGGAGGGCCCGAAATGAGCAGTTCTTC. This chain links TRBV29-1 with TRBJ2-1; 9 nucleotides match TRBD2. The germline gives CDR1 SQVTM, CDR2 ANQGSEA. The CDR3 is 15 residues long. With 1 base clipped from V and 7 bases from J, the junction kept 8 bases outside the gene matches.

This clonotype was detected a few times. J is TRBJ2-3 and V is TRBV12-3 or TRBV12-4; TRBD2 might be the D (5 bases). V lost 5 bases and J lost 9, with 15 bases in between. The CDR3 runs 13 residues. The CDR3 region has the DNA TGTGCCAGCAGTCAAGGAGCGTCGGGGACGCAGTATTTT. This sequence encodes CASSQGASGTQYF.

This clonotype has a handful of counts. J is TRBJ2-3 and V is TRBV2, with D maybe TRBD2 (6 bases). CDR1 and CDR2 from the germline V gene are SNHLY and FYNNEI. This CDR3 is built from 14 residues. V was shortened by 5 bases and J by 2 bases, with 11 bases between the two germline ends. In DNA, the CDR3 is TGTGCCAGCAGTCAGGACTATACCACAGATACGCAGTATTTT. Translating gives CASSQDYTTDTQYF.

This clonotype was seen many times. This chain connects TRBV12-3 or TRBV12-4 to TRBJ1-6; 7 nucleotides line up with TRBD1. The CDR3 spans 13 residues. Unmatched junction bases numbered 2, after V lost 2 bases and J lost 10 bases. The CDR3 DNA is TGTGCCAGCAGTTTAACAGGGGACTCACCCCTCCACTTT. Protein product: CASSLTGDSPLHF.

The sample holds many counts of this clonotype. The V gene is TRBV5-1, the J gene TRBJ2-7; no reliable D call. CDR3 size: 11 residues. Germline CDR1 reads SGHRS; CDR2 reads YFSETQ. V lost 7 bases and J 5 bases, leaving 10 bases between the germline ends. This CDR3 reads CASSSGDEQYF. CDR3 bases: TGCGCCAGCTCAAGTGGGGACGAGCAGTACTTC.

This clonotype was counted at least ten times. The CDR3: CASSELGVQETQYF. The CDR3 nucleotides are TGCGCCAGCAGCGAATTGGGGGTACAAGAGACCCAGTACTTC. The chain carries TRBV5-1 and TRBJ2-5; either TRBD1 or TRBD2 may supply D (5 bases each). The CDR3 is 14 amino acids. Germline CDR1 reads SGHRS; CDR2 reads YFSETQ. V was clipped by 4 bases and J by 2 bases, with 12 bases between them.

This clonotype was seen repeatedly, ten times or more. Sequence at one end of the junction differs from germline and may be a read error. This rearrangement joins TRBV20-1 to TRBJ2-5; D could derive from TRBD1 or TRBD2 (5 bases each). Germline CDR1 and CDR2: DFQATT and SNEGSKA (reference sequence). The CDR3 is 15 amino acids. The DNA for the CDR3 is TGCAGTGCCAGAGGGAATACAGGCTCGGAAGAGACCCAGTACTTC. Amino acids: CSARGNTGSEETQYF.

In this sample, this clonotype turned up a few times. CDR3 coding DNA: TGTGCCAGCAGCTTAGCGGGACAGGGTAGATCCTATAATTCACCCCTCCACTTT. It codes for CASSLAGQGRSYNSPLHF. The J gene is TRBJ1-6, the V gene TRBV7-6, with 9 bases aligning to TRBD1. The CDR3 sequence is 18 residues long. Germline lookup yields CDR1 SGHVS and CDR2 FNYEAQ. V shed 0 bases and J 1 base; nucleotides not matched to a gene: 4.

The chain couples TRBV7-2 to TRBJ2-7, with 10 bases lining up with TRBD2. The CDR3 length is 15 residues. J was trimmed by 4 bases and V by 4 bases; bases with no gene match: 7. Germline V lookup: CDR1 SGHTA, CDR2 FQGNSA. For the CDR3, the DNA is TGTGCCAGCAGCTCACGAGCGGGAGGGGTTTACGAGCAGTACTTC. This translates into CASSSRAGGVYEQYF. Complete variable domain (other parts from reference TRBV7-2 and TRBJ2-7): GAGVSQSPSNKVTEKGKDVELRCDPISGHTALYWYRQSLGQGLEFLIYFQGNSAPDKSGLPSDRFSAERTGGSVSTLTIQRTQQEDSAVYLCASSSRAGGVYEQYFGPGTRLTVT.

This chain uses TRBV3-1 with TRBJ2-2; weak D call: TRBD2 (6 bases). There are 13 residues in the CDR3. V was clipped by 3 bases and J by 4 bases, with 6 bases between them. The germline V gene has CDR1 LGHDT and CDR2 YNNKEL (reference sequence). The CDR3 region is CASSHGGTGELFF. CDR3 DNA: TGTGCCAGCAGCCACGGGGGCACCGGGGAGCTGTTTTTT.

V usage is TRBV6-1 and J usage is TRBJ1-2; 7 nucleotides align to TRBD1. The V gene's germline CDR1 is MNHNS and CDR2 SASEGT. The V gene end was trimmed by 6 bases and the J gene end by 0 bases; junction bases not matched to a gene: 1. This CDR3 region has 13 residues. The CDR3 nucleotides read TGTGCCAGCAGGACAGGGACTAACTATGGCTACACCTTC. As protein: CASRTGTNYGYTF.

The chain is built from TRBV24-1 and TRBJ1-5; the D is unclear. The V gene's germline CDR1 is KGHDR and CDR2 SFDVKD. The CDR3 totals 14 residues. Trimming removed 3 bases at V and 1 base at J, with 6 bases between. In DNA, the CDR3 is TGTGCCACCAGTGATCCCTACAGCAATCAGCCCCAGCATTTT. Its protein is CATSDPYSNQPQHF.

This clonotype was recorded at least ten times. J is TRBJ2-3 and V is TRBV5-1; D is tentatively TRBD1 or TRBD2 (5 bases each). The V end lost 0 bases, the J end lost 6 bases, and 17 bases lay between the germline ends. The germline gives CDR1 SGHRS, CDR2 YFSETQ. The CDR3 contains 16 residues. CDR3 nucleotides: TGCGCCAGCAGCTTGGGGGGACCGGTAGGAAGTGATACGCAGTATTTT. Translated: CASSLGGPVGSDTQYF.

This clonotype has at least ten counts. This rearrangement joins TRBV6-5 to TRBJ2-3, with D maybe TRBD1 (5 bases). The CDR3 spans 18 residues. Per germline, CDR1 MNHEY and CDR2 SVGAGI. V lost 0 bases and J 1 base, leaving 17 bases between the germline ends. CDR3 loop: CASSYSGAGAFGTDTQYF. The CDR3 region has the DNA TGTGCCAGCAGTTACTCGGGTGCTGGGGCGTTTGGCACAGATACGCAGTATTTT.

This clonotype was observed at least ten times. The rearrangement links TRBV6-5 to TRBJ2-2; 8 bases map to TRBD1. CDR1 MNHEY and CDR2 SVGAGI come from the germline V gene. The CDR3 runs 16 residues. V gave up 0 bases and J gave up 6 bases; unmatched junction bases: 6. CDR3 sequence: CASSYSPTGDSGELFF. The CDR3 nucleotides are TGTGCCAGCAGTTACTCCCCGACAGGGGATTCCGGGGAGCTGTTTTTT.

This clonotype was detected ten times or more. This chain connects TRBV5-1 to TRBJ2-7; a weak D match, TRBD1 (5 bases). Trimming took off 0 bases at V and 3 bases at J, with 13 bases between the two ends. CDR3 length equals 15 residues. Germline-derived CDR1 and CDR2 are SGHRS and YFSETQ. In DNA form, the CDR3 reads TGCGCCAGCAGCTTGGCCGGAACAGGAGTCTACGAGCAGTACTTC. The encoded protein is CASSLAGTGVYEQYF. The full variable domain, completed using reference TRBV5-1 and TRBJ2-7, is KAGVTQTPRYLIKTRGQQVTLSCSPISGHRSVSWYQQTPGQGLQFLFEYFSETQRNKGNFPGRFSGRQFSNSRSEMNVSTLELGDSALYLCASSLAGTGVYEQYFGPGTRLTVT.

This clonotype was found many times. This chain connects TRBV5-8 to TRBJ2-2; TRBD2 agrees at 7 bases. CDR3 size: 15 residues. Germline V lookup: CDR1 SGHTS, CDR2 YDEGEE. Trimming removed 4 bases from V and 2 bases from J; junction bases left unmatched: 5. The CDR3 protein is CASSTGTTNTGELFF. The CDR3 region has the DNA TGTGCCAGCAGCACCGGGACTACAAACACCGGGGAGCTGTTTTTT. The whole variable domain, remainder taken from reference TRBV5-8 and TRBJ2-2, is EAGVTQSPTHLIKTRGQQATLRCSPISGHTSVYWYQQALGLGLQFLLWYDEGEERNRGNFPPRFSGRQFPNYSSELNVNALELEDSALYLCASSTGTTNTGELFFGEGSRLTVL.

V and J are TRBV2 and TRBJ2-2; no reliable D call. Germline lookup yields CDR1 SNHLY and CDR2 FYNNEI. V was clipped by 2 bases and J by 1 base, with 5 bases between them. The CDR3 sequence is 14 residues long. The CDR3, as DNA: TGTGCCAGCAGTGAATTGAGGAACACCGGGGAGCTGTTTTTT. Amino acid sequence: CASSELRNTGELFF.

This clonotype was counted between two and nine times. This chain joins TRBV28 and TRBJ1-5, with D perhaps TRBD1 (6 bases). The CDR3 length is 16 residues. Germline V gene sequence: CDR1 MDHEN, CDR2 SYDVKM. The ends were cut back, 4 bases at V and 0 bases at J, with 13 bases in the middle. The CDR3 sequence is CASSSRTVYSNQPQHF. The CDR3 nucleotides are TGTGCCAGCAGTTCTCGGACAGTGTATAGCAATCAGCCCCAGCATTTT.

This clonotype was picked up many times. The CDR3 spells CASSEEAYNEQFF. DNA of the CDR3: TGTGCCAGCAGTGAGGAAGCTTACAATGAGCAGTTCTTC. The chain is built from TRBV2 and TRBJ2-1; no clear D. V shed 3 bases and J shed 4 bases, with 7 bases lying between them. The CDR3 is made up of 13 amino acids. Germline CDR1 SNHLY, CDR2 FYNNEI.

This clonotype was found many times. One junction end disagrees with the germline gene, perhaps due to a read error. The chain joins TRBV3-1 to TRBJ2-4; the D gene could be TRBD1 or TRBD2 (5 bases each). This CDR3 region has 11 residues. Per the germline V gene, CDR1 is LGHDT and CDR2 is YNNKEL (reference sequence). CDR3 nucleotides: TGTGCCAGCAGCCAAGTTGGGACGAAGATTTTC. It is translated as CASSQVGTKIF.

The chain has TRBV7-2 and TRBJ2-7, with TRBD2 matching 8 bases. CDR1 SGHTA and CDR2 FQGNSA come from the germline V gene. V trimming: 5 bases; J trimming: 7 bases; junction bases outside the gene matches: 10. This CDR3 contains 14 residues. The CDR3 loop is CASSPRTSRGEQYF. The CDR3 coding sequence is TGTGCCAGCAGCCCTCGGACTAGCAGAGGGGAGCAGTACTTC.

The chain joins TRBV20-1 to TRBJ2-3; TRBD2 is a possible D gene (6 bases). The V end lost 4 bases, the J end lost 2 bases, and 13 bases lay between the germline ends. This CDR3 region has 14 residues. Looked up from germline, CDR1 is DFQATT and CDR2 is SNEGSKA (reference sequence). CDR3 bases: TGCAGTGCTATTGCAGGCGGGAACACAGATACGCAGTATTTT. It yields the protein CSAIAGGNTDTQYF.

This chain connects TRBV20-1 to TRBJ2-1, with D tentatively TRBD2 (5 bases). CDR3 size: 15 residues. Trimming removed 5 bases from V and 2 bases from J, with 16 bases in between. The germline CDR1 and CDR2 sequences are DFQATT and SNEGSKA (reference sequence). The CDR3 DNA is TGCAGTGCTCGATTAGCGAAGCCCCCCTACAATGAGCAGTTCTTC. This codes for CSARLAKPPYNEQFF.